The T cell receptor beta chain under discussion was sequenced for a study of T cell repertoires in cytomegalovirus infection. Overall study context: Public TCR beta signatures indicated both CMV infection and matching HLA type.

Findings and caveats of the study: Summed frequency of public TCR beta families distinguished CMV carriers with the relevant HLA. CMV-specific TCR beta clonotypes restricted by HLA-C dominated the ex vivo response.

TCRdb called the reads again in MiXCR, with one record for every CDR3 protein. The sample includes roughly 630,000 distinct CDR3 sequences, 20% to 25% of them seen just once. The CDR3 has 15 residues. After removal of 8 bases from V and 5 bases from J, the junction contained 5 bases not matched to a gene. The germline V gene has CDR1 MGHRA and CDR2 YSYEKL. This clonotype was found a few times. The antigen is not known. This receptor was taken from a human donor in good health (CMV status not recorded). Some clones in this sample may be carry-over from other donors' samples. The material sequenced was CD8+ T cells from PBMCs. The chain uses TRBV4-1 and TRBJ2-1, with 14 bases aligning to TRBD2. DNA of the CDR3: TGCGCCAGCGGATCGGGACTAGCGGGGGACAATGAGCAGTTCTTC. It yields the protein CASGSGLAGDNEQFF.